Shown below are 2 T cell receptor beta chains from a single sample sequenced in a study of blood T cell repertoires in COVID-19. Measured with immunoSEQ multiplex PCR; TCRdb has only the in-frame clones, and not every one. The sample holds more than 200,000 clones, about 85% seen once. The sequenced sample was peripheral blood. Source of these receptors: a man aged 18-30 years with active or convalescent COVID-19.

V usage is TRBV15 and J usage is TRBJ1-5; D remains unclear. Trimming pared 0 bases from V and 6 bases from J, leaving 6 bases between. The CDR3 is made up of 13 amino acids. Germline CDR1 reads LNHNV; CDR2 reads YYDKDF (reference sequence). The DNA for the CDR3 is TGTGCCACCAGCAGAGATCGTAGTCAGCCCCAGCATTTT. Its protein product is CATSRDRSQPQHF.

The CDR3 nucleotides read TGTGCCAGCAGCTCAGTCACAGATACGCAGTATTTT. This translates into CASSSVTDTQYF. The chain combines TRBV11-2 with TRBJ2-3; D unclear. Germline CDR1 is SGHAT and CDR2 is FQNNGV. Trimming stripped 4 bases from V and 2 bases from J, with 4 bases between. This CDR3 comprises 12 residues.